This T cell receptor (beta chain) is drawn from a study of blood T cell repertoires in COVID-19. Study information: COVID-19 samples collected from the United States, Italy and Spain covered acute and convalescent phases. T cells, B-cell-depleted T cells, or PBMCs supplied cDNA or gDNA.

Original methodology: How many nucleated cells were present was estimated from reference gene primer amplification. Sequencing was performed with immunoSEQ multiplex PCR; in TCRdb, only in-frame clones are kept and a portion is missing. The DNA gave D and trimming, while V, J and clone size come from that table. The profile shows roughly 130,000 clones, about 84% of them singletons. This CDR3 is 15 amino acids long. V was shortened by 2 bases and J by 4 bases, with 14 bases between the two germline ends. CDR1 is ENHRY, CDR2 SYGVKD, per germline. The rearrangement joins TRBV10-3 to TRBJ1-2; D is possibly TRBD1 (6 bases). Sequences were obtained from peripheral blood. The sequence was collected from a woman aged 55-70 years with acute or convalescent COVID-19. CDR3 amino acids: CAISETGSGFYGYTF. The DNA of the CDR3 is TGTGCCATCAGTGAGACAGGGTCGGGTTTCTATGGCTACACCTTC.